This is a list of T cell receptor beta chains from one sample in a study of blood T cell repertoires in COVID-19. Clones were sequenced by immunoSEQ multiplex PCR, and TCRdb holds only the in-frame ones, with some missing. The data contain about 350,000 clones, roughly 90% of them seen just once; the ten biggest clones take up around 0.92%. Sequenced: PBMCs or T cells enriched from blood (not recorded which). Every receptor here comes from a woman aged 25 to 39 who had been exposed to COVID-19. Each CDR3 is given with its conserved first and last residue. A D gene is named only where the DNA matches it firmly. The size field is filled for only some rows; it gives once, few, many or a size class.

V gene: TRBV3-1/TRBV3-2; D gene: TRBD1; clone size: -; J gene: TRBJ2-7; CDR3 DNA: TGTGCCAGCACCATCCGGACAGGGCCCTACGAGCAGTACTTC; CDR3 protein: CASTIRTGPYEQYF
V gene: TRBV5-1; D gene: -; clone size: -; J gene: TRBJ2-1; CDR3 DNA: TGCGCCAGCAGCTTGGAGGGCGACCGGGACTTACATGGAGAGTTCTTC; CDR3 protein: CASSLEGDRDLHGEFF
V gene: TRBV9; D gene: TRBD1; clone size: -; J gene: TRBJ1-1; CDR3 DNA: TGTGCCAGCAGCGTAGGCAGGGGGCCCCCAAACACTGAAGCTTTCTTT; CDR3 protein: CASSVGRGPPNTEAFF
V gene: TRBV27; D gene: -; clone size: -; J gene: TRBJ2-7; CDR3 DNA: TGTGCCAGCAGTTTATATCCCCTCCAGGGTAGCGGAGGTTACGAGCAGTACTTC; CDR3 protein: CASSLYPLQGSGGYEQYF
V gene: TRBV29-1; D gene: TRBD1; clone size: -; J gene: TRBJ1-1; CDR3 DNA: TGCAGCGTCCAGGGGGCGACTGAAGCTTTCTTT; CDR3 protein: CSVQGATEAFF
V gene: TRBV28; D gene: TRBD1; clone size: -; J gene: TRBJ1-3; CDR3 DNA: TGTGCCAGCAGTTCCAGTCCCGGGACAGGGAGGGACACCATATATTTT; CDR3 protein: CASSSSPGTGRDTIYF
V gene: TRBV18; D gene: -; clone size: once; J gene: TRBJ1-5; CDR3 DNA: TGTGCCAGCTCACCAGGGGCGACTGAAGTTCAGCCCCAGCATTTT; CDR3 protein: CASSPGATEVQPQHF
V gene: TRBV5-1; D gene: TRBD2; clone size: -; J gene: TRBJ2-1; CDR3 DNA: TGCGCCAGCAGCTTGGAACTAGCGTACCACAATGAGCAGTTCTTC; CDR3 protein: CASSLELAYHNEQFF
V gene: TRBV19; D gene: TRBD2; clone size: -; J gene: TRBJ2-7; CDR3 DNA: TGTGCCAGTAGTGGGACTAGCGGCCACTACGAGCAGTACTTC; CDR3 protein: CASSGTSGHYEQYF
V gene: TRBV23-1; D gene: -; clone size: -; J gene: TRBJ2-3; CDR3 DNA: TGCGCCAGCAGTCAACCGCCCAGGTGGCCAGATACGCAGTATTTT; CDR3 protein: CASSQPPRWPDTQYF
V gene: TRBV18; D gene: -; clone size: -; J gene: TRBJ1-3; CDR3 DNA: TGTGCCAGCTCACCCCCGGGACAAAAGGCAAACACCATATATTTT; CDR3 protein: CASSPPGQKANTIYF
V gene: TRBV19; D gene: -; clone size: -; J gene: TRBJ1-1; CDR3 DNA: TGTGCCAGTAGTTTGGAGGGCACTGAAGCTTTCTTT; CDR3 protein: CASSLEGTEAFF
V gene: TRBV10-3; D gene: -; clone size: -; J gene: TRBJ1-1; CDR3 DNA: TGTGCCATCAGTGAGTCGACGTGGGACACCTACACTGAAGCTTTCTTT; CDR3 protein: CAISESTWDTYTEAFF
V gene: TRBV5-1; D gene: TRBD2; clone size: -; J gene: TRBJ2-1; CDR3 DNA: TGCGCCAGCAGCGGAACTAGCGGCTCCTCCTACAATGAGCAGTTCTTC; CDR3 protein: CASSGTSGSSYNEQFF
V gene: TRBV28; D gene: -; clone size: -; J gene: TRBJ1-5; CDR3 DNA: TGTGCCAGCAGCGTTACAGGGCAGGGTCAGCCCCAGCATTTT; CDR3 protein: CASSVTGQGQPQHF
V gene: TRBV7-3; D gene: -; clone size: -; J gene: TRBJ2-2; CDR3 DNA: TGTGCCAGCAGCAGTCTACAGGGGAACACCGGGGAGCTGTTTTTT; CDR3 protein: CASSSLQGNTGELFF
V gene: TRBV4-1; D gene: TRBD1; clone size: -; J gene: TRBJ2-2; CDR3 DNA: TGCGCCAGCAGCCAAGAGGTCTCCGTGACAGGGGACACCGGGGAGCTGTTTTTT; CDR3 protein: CASSQEVSVTGDTGELFF
V gene: TRBV18; D gene: -; clone size: -; J gene: TRBJ2-7; CDR3 DNA: TGTGCCAGCTCACCGTCAGGGATCTACGAGCAGTACTTC; CDR3 protein: CASSPSGIYEQYF
V gene: TRBV7-3; D gene: TRBD1; clone size: -; J gene: TRBJ2-7; CDR3 DNA: TGTGCAGAGACCCGGGACAGACACTACGAGCAGTACTTC; CDR3 protein: CAETRDRHYEQYF
V gene: TRBV10-2; D gene: -; clone size: -; J gene: TRBJ1-2; CDR3 DNA: TGCGCCAGCAGTGAGTCGGGCAGGCTCTATGGCTACACCTTC; CDR3 protein: CASSESGRLYGYTF
V gene: TRBV2; D gene: -; clone size: -; J gene: TRBJ1-6; CDR3 DNA: TGTGCCAGCGATGAGGTAGTTGATTCACCCCTCCACTTT; CDR3 protein: CASDEVVDSPLHF
V gene: TRBV19; D gene: -; clone size: -; J gene: TRBJ1-2; CDR3 DNA: TGTGCCAGTAGTAGCCAACACAGGGAAGGAGGCTACACCTTC; CDR3 protein: CASSSQHREGGYTF
V gene: TRBV23-1; D gene: -; clone size: once; J gene: TRBJ2-2; CDR3 DNA: TGCGCCAGCAGTCAATCGGACTTGAACACCGGGGAGCTGTTTTTT; CDR3 protein: CASSQSDLNTGELFF
V gene: TRBV30; D gene: -; clone size: -; J gene: TRBJ1-4; CDR3 DNA: TGTGCCTGGAGTCCGTACGAAGAAGGGGGACTGTTTTTT; CDR3 protein: CAWSPYEEGGLFF
V gene: TRBV12-5; D gene: -; clone size: -; J gene: TRBJ1-1; CDR3 DNA: TGTGCTAGTGGTTTGCCACGGTGGGGGGGGAACACTGAAGCTTTCTTT; CDR3 protein: CASGLPRWGGNTEAFF
V gene: TRBV7-9; D gene: TRBD2; clone size: -; J gene: TRBJ2-1; CDR3 DNA: TGTGCCAGCAGCTTAACGACTAGCGCCAGGGGTGAGCAGTTCTTC; CDR3 protein: CASSLTTSARGEQFF
V gene: TRBV6-5; D gene: -; clone size: -; J gene: TRBJ2-7; CDR3 DNA: TGTGCCAGCAGTTACGCCCAAACGACTACCTCCTACGAGCAGTACTTC; CDR3 protein: CASSYAQTTTSYEQYF
V gene: TRBV18; D gene: -; clone size: -; J gene: TRBJ2-1; CDR3 DNA: TGTGCCAGCTCACCCAGTGGGGCTGTAGATGAGCAGTTCTTC; CDR3 protein: CASSPSGAVDEQFF
V gene: TRBV10-2; D gene: -; clone size: -; J gene: TRBJ2-2; CDR3 DNA: TGCGCCAGCAGTGAGTCGTTGGGAGGTCAGCGCGCCGGGGAGCTGTTTTTT; CDR3 protein: CASSESLGGQRAGELFF
V gene: TRBV9; D gene: TRBD1; clone size: -; J gene: TRBJ1-1; CDR3 DNA: TGTGCCAGCAGCGTAGGAGGAAGGGACAGGTGGAACACTGAAGCTTTCTTT; CDR3 protein: CASSVGGRDRWNTEAFF
V gene: TRBV5-1; D gene: -; clone size: -; J gene: TRBJ2-5; CDR3 DNA: TGCGCCAGCAGCCTGGAGGAGAGGGGGATAGAGACCCAGTACTTC; CDR3 protein: CASSLEERGIETQYF
V gene: TRBV7-3; D gene: -; clone size: -; J gene: TRBJ2-7; CDR3 DNA: TGTGCCAGCAGCCCCTCCGGGACTCGAGGCGAGCAGTACTTC; CDR3 protein: CASSPSGTRGEQYF
V gene: TRBV18; D gene: -; clone size: once; J gene: TRBJ2-5; CDR3 DNA: TGTGCCAGCTCACCCCAAGGAGACCTACAAGAGACCCAGTACTTC; CDR3 protein: CASSPQGDLQETQYF
V gene: TRBV4-1; D gene: TRBD2; clone size: once; J gene: TRBJ2-1; CDR3 DNA: TGCGCCAGCAGCCAAGGACGAGGGACTAGCAATGAGCAGTTCTTC; CDR3 protein: CASSQGRGTSNEQFF
V gene: TRBV4-1; D gene: -; clone size: -; J gene: TRBJ1-5; CDR3 DNA: TGCGCCAGCAGCCAAGATACGGGGGGCTGGCAGCCCCAGCATTTT; CDR3 protein: CASSQDTGGWQPQHF
V gene: TRBV19; D gene: -; clone size: -; J gene: TRBJ1-1; CDR3 DNA: TGTGCCAGTACCCCATCCCAGGGCGCCTACACTGAAGCTTTCTTT; CDR3 protein: CASTPSQGAYTEAFF
V gene: TRBV5-1; D gene: TRBD1; clone size: -; J gene: TRBJ2-2; CDR3 DNA: TGCGCCAGCAGCGGAGGACAGGGGGCCGGGGAGCTGTTTTTT; CDR3 protein: CASSGGQGAGELFF
V gene: TRBV19; D gene: -; clone size: -; J gene: TRBJ1-1; CDR3 DNA: TGTGCCAGTAGTATAGATCACGGGACATCAATGAACACTGAAGCTTTCTTT; CDR3 protein: CASSIDHGTSMNTEAFF
V gene: TRBV29-1; D gene: -; clone size: few; J gene: TRBJ1-1; CDR3 DNA: TGCAGCGTAGATCAAGCTATGAACACTGAAGCTTTCTTT; CDR3 protein: CSVDQAMNTEAFF
V gene: TRBV5-1; D gene: -; clone size: -; J gene: TRBJ2-7; CDR3 DNA: TGCGCCAGCAGCTTGGAATCGTCCTACGAGCAGTACTTC; CDR3 protein: CASSLESSYEQYF
V gene: TRBV30; D gene: -; clone size: -; J gene: TRBJ1-5; CDR3 DNA: TGTGCCTGGAGTGTAAGTGCAGGGAACAATCAGCCCCAGCATTTT; CDR3 protein: CAWSVSAGNNQPQHF
V gene: TRBV7-3; D gene: TRBD1; clone size: -; J gene: TRBJ2-1; CDR3 DNA: TGTGCCAGCAGCGGAGGGACAGGAAGGCACAATGAGCAGTTCTTC; CDR3 protein: CASSGGTGRHNEQFF
V gene: TRBV7-9; D gene: -; clone size: -; J gene: TRBJ1-2; CDR3 DNA: TGTGCCAGCAGCTTAGGGACATACGGCTACACCTTC; CDR3 protein: CASSLGTYGYTF
V gene: TRBV6-2/TRBV6-3; D gene: TRBD2; clone size: -; J gene: TRBJ2-7; CDR3 DNA: TGTGCCAGCAGTTTGGCGGGACTAGCGGAAACGGGGGAGCAGTACTTC; CDR3 protein: CASSLAGLAETGEQYF
V gene: TRBV19; D gene: -; clone size: few; J gene: TRBJ2-1; CDR3 DNA: TGTGCCAGTAGTATAGGGGGAGTGGGTAGCGAGCAGTTCTTC; CDR3 protein: CASSIGGVGSEQFF
V gene: TRBV9; D gene: -; clone size: -; J gene: TRBJ2-7; CDR3 DNA: TGTGCCAGCAGCGTTGACCCGGAGGGCCGGCGCGAGCAGTACTTC; CDR3 protein: CASSVDPEGRREQYF
V gene: TRBV3-1/TRBV3-2; D gene: TRBD2; clone size: -; J gene: TRBJ2-5; CDR3 DNA: TGTGCCAGCAGCCCGGACGAGGGACTAGCGGGAGGCCAAGAGACCCAGTACTTC; CDR3 protein: CASSPDEGLAGGQETQYF
V gene: TRBV25-1; D gene: TRBD1; clone size: -; J gene: TRBJ1-6; CDR3 DNA: TGTGCCAGCAGACCCACCGGGACAGGGTTTCTATCACCCCTCCACTTT; CDR3 protein: CASRPTGTGFLSPLHF
V gene: TRBV28; D gene: -; clone size: -; J gene: TRBJ1-4; CDR3 DNA: TGTGCCAGCAGTAAATTGGGGTCCACGGGAGAAAAACTGTTTTTT; CDR3 protein: CASSKLGSTGEKLFF
V gene: TRBV7-2; D gene: -; clone size: -; J gene: TRBJ1-2; CDR3 DNA: TGTGCCAGCAGCTTAGTGGTCAGGCCCTTCTATGGCTACACCTTC; CDR3 protein: CASSLVVRPFYGYTF
V gene: TRBV5-4; D gene: TRBD1; clone size: -; J gene: TRBJ1-1; CDR3 DNA: TGTGCCAGCAGAAAACAGGGGGTAATCATGAACACTGAAGCTTTCTTT; CDR3 protein: CASRKQGVIMNTEAFF
V gene: TRBV9; D gene: -; clone size: -; J gene: TRBJ1-6; CDR3 DNA: TGTGCCAGCAGTGCAGGAAACAATTCACCCCTCCACTTT; CDR3 protein: CASSAGNNSPLHF
V gene: TRBV5-1; D gene: TRBD2; clone size: -; J gene: TRBJ2-7; CDR3 DNA: TGCGCCAGCAGCCCCGGACTAGCGGGAGTTAATATCGACGAGCAGTACTTC; CDR3 protein: CASSPGLAGVNIDEQYF
V gene: TRBV18; D gene: TRBD1; clone size: -; J gene: TRBJ2-2; CDR3 DNA: TGTGCCAGCTCACCGGGACAGGGGACCGGGGAGCTGTTTTTT; CDR3 protein: CASSPGQGTGELFF
V gene: TRBV27; D gene: TRBD1; clone size: -; J gene: TRBJ1-5; CDR3 DNA: TGTGCCAGCAGTTTAGGGACAGGGGGCAATCAGCCCCAGCATTTT; CDR3 protein: CASSLGTGGNQPQHF